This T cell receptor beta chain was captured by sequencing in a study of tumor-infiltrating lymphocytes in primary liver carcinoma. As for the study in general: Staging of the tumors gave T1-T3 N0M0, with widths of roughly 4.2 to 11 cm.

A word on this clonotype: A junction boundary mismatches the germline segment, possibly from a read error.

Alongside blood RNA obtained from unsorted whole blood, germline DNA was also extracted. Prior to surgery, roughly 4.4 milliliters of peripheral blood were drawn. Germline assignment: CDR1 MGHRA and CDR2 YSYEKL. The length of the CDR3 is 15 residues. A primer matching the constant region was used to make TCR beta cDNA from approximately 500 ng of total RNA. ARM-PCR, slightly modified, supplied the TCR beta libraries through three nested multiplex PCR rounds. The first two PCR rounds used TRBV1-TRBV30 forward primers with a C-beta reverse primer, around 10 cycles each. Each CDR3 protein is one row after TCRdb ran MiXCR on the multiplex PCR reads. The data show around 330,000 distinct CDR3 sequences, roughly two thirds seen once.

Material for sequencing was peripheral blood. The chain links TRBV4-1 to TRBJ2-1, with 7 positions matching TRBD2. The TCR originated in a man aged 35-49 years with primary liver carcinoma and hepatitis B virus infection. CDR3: CASSQASGLRNEHFF. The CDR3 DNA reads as TGCGCCAGCAGCCAGGCTAGCGGCCTGAGGAACGAGCACTTCTTC.